This TCR beta chain was retrieved from a study of persistence of HIV-infected CD4 T cells (dated by TCRdb to 2019 to 2021). Regarding the complete study: The median time the participants had spent on suppressive ART was more than 7 years. Peripheral blood samples of up to 180 mL were obtained at multiple time points, with the exception of a couple of participants, for whom leukapheresis was performed at a single time point. Anti-CD3/anti-CD28 stimulation activated a higher proportion of cells, with a lower memory fraction, than antigen stimulation. The study isolated CMV- and HIV-1 Gag-responding CD4+ T cells from ART-treated individuals to examine antigen-driven clonal expansion of HIV-1-infected cells. The clonality of all cells in each sorted population was measured by TCRbeta sequencing, and the clonality of infected cells was measured by proviral sequencing. The TCR cluster analysis across participants included eight or nine participants for CMV and roughly seven participants for Gag.

The germline V end is reduced by 5 bases and the J end by 6 bases; junction bases left unmatched: 7. Taken from cysteine to phenylalanine, the CDR3 has 16 residues. Of all the DNA, just the CDR3 is kept, 48 bases in frame from base 1. The germline V gene supplies CDR1 SGHTA and CDR2 FQGNSA. As to this clone: The target of this receptor is not known. Qualities for individual bases were not recorded, and no much larger clone is one base off.

TCRbeta repertoires were sequenced from genomic DNA with the immunoSEQ hsTCRB assay version 4 in survey mode. Genomic DNA was diluted to about 10 ng/uL, using up to about 1 ug per sample for TCRbeta sequencing. Concerning the study's data processing: ImmunoSeq Analyzer 3.0 was used for analysis of TCRbeta data, and diversity was computed on productive nucleotide rearrangements. Using the Immunarch R package, lower-bound TCR diversity was estimated with the improved Chao index and clonality was estimated with the Gini coefficient. Different nucleotide rearrangements encoding the same CDR3beta amino acid sequence were treated as distinct clonotypes. TCRbeta sequences significantly enriched in antigen-responding cells relative to anti-CD3/anti-CD28-activated cells were identified by differential abundance analysis. GLIPH2 grouped TCRs by predicted peptide-MHC specificity, both within each participant and across combined participant data sets. In TCRdb, the immuneACCESS table is reduced to in-frame sequences with V and J assigned. These tables do not hold every clone; where another copy was compared, an unresolved V gene accounts for under half, and the others remain unexplained. V, J and clone size were drawn from that table, and D and trimming were deduced from the DNA. Present in this sample are under 50,000 clones, roughly 92% of which were seen just once. About 1.7% of the sample is taken by the ten largest.

Read against the paper, the sample's treatment or condition label means: suppressive antiretroviral therapy. As a nonspecific positive control representing the CD4+ T cell repertoire, the cells were stimulated with anti-CD3/anti-CD28 magnetic beads. CD4+ T cells that responded were sorted based on upregulation of both CD40 ligand and CD69. HIV-1-infected adults in whom suppressive ART had been started during chronic infection were enrolled as participants. Participants had undetectable plasma HIV-1 RNA below 50 copies/mL for at least 4 years. To be included, a participant needed positive CMV serology and a CD4+ T cell count above 400 cells/uL. Before stimulation, PBMCs were isolated using density centrifugation and depleted of CD8+ T cells. CD8-depleted PBMCs were stimulated for about 18 hours with anti-CD28/CD49d costimulation, CD40-blocking antibody and enfuvirtide to prevent new infections. Cells were sorted on a Beckman Coulter MoFlo Legacy or XDP sorter, with propidium iodide excluding dead cells. For samples with more than one million cells, genomic DNA was extracted with the QIAamp DNA Mini Kit, and for all other samples the Quick-DNA Microprep Kit was used.

What the authors observed across the whole study: Antigen-responding cells were enriched for degenerate expanded CDR3beta sequences, which suggests convergent selection of CD4+ responses to CMV and Gag. TCR oligoclonality correlated with proviral oligoclonality within the same sorted populations. Significantly lower TCRbeta richness was observed in CMV- and Gag-responding cells than in anti-CD3/anti-CD28-responding cells, and higher oligoclonality was observed in CMV-responding cells than in CD3/CD28-stimulated and Gag-responding cells. Because the TCR analyses were done in bulk, restricting them to just the rare CMV-responding cells that actually carried HIV-1 proviruses was not possible. Only a small number of individuals took part in the study, and the range of antigens tested was limited.

The TCR was taken from an adult man with HIV who was CMV-seropositive. The sample in question was CD4+ T cells sorted from PBMCs after roughly 18-hour stimulation, obtained from a patient who received antiretroviral therapy. Reading the label with the study, this specimen's cell subset or site is: CD40L+CD69+ CD4 T cells responding to anti-CD3/anti-CD28 beads, representing the overall repertoire. The chain was built from TRBV7-2 and TRBJ1-6; TRBD1 aligns with 10 central bases. The CDR3 corresponds to CASSPRDRGSNSPLHF. The sequenced DNA is TGTGCCAGCAGCCCGCGGGACAGGGGCAGTAATTCACCCCTCCACTTT.